This T cell receptor (beta chain) emerged from a study of CD4+ T cells in melanoma. Study findings and constraints: Reportedly, melanoma neoantigen-specific CD4+ T cells showed varied differentiation states.

This clone showed up just a few times. Its specificity is unknown. This table comes from immunoSEQ multiplex PCR, and its TCRdb copy is limited to in-frame clones, with some not included. The data show thousands of clones, around two thirds seen once. Germline V gene lookup returns CDR1 GTSNPN and CDR2 SVGIG (reference sequence). Trimming at V came to 4 bases and at J to 7 bases, leaving 6 bases not matched to a gene. The CDR3 covers 13 residues. The chain is built from TRBV30 and TRBJ1-4; 7 bases match TRBD1. Sequencing was done on a sample of cells from a culture (not recorded whether cultured in vitro). The TCR sequence derives from a human donor with melanoma. DNA of the CDR3: TGTGCCTGGACGACAGGGTTTCGTGAAAAACTGTTTTTT. Amino acid sequence: CAWTTGFREKLFF.